This T cell receptor beta chain was observed in a study of vaccination effects on CD4 cells after COVID-19 (dated by TCRdb to about 2022). A note on the overall study: Post-vaccine samples across the study were collected a median of 72 days after the second dose, with a range of 14 to 241. The full study included over 8 COVID-19 convalescent patients and several SARS-CoV-2-naive healthy vaccine recipients. The Oncomine TCR Beta short-read assay on an Illumina iSeq 100 was used to sequence cultures from other donors in the study. SARS-CoV-2 spike-specific CD4+ TCR repertoires from before and after mRNA vaccination were compared in COVID-19 convalescent patients and in infection-naive vaccine recipients.

The research as a whole found: Marked clonal contraction was observed in both infection-induced and vaccine-induced clones at late post-vaccination timepoints, consistent with waning T cell responses. Among healthy vaccine recipients, nearly all vaccine-induced clones were SARS-CoV-2 mono-reactive, and just 1 of 255 was cross-reactive with common cold coronaviruses. The study was limited by a small number of convalescent patients and lacked early post-infection timepoints.

Libraries were prepared through the immunoSEQ multiplex PCR assay. DNA from the cultured and isolated CD4+ T cells underwent TCR beta CDR3 sequencing. The authors' analysis ran thus. Non-productive TCR sequences were discarded, and reads were trimmed to the CDR3 region, with only CDR3s of 7 or more amino acids retained. Antigen-specific clonotypes were identified with the MANAFEST web app by comparing expansion in peptide wells against reference cultures. To be called positive, a clone needed expansion at FDR<0.05 compared with the reference and with all other wells, an odds ratio greater than 5, and a frequency greater than 0.1% in two replicate wells. Clonotypes significantly expanded in SARS-CoV-2 spike wells and in at least one common cold coronavirus spike condition were defined as cross-reactive. CDR3 similarity was assessed by Levenshtein distance with the stringdist R package, and unrooted trees were built with ape in R 3.6.1. Drawn from immuneACCESS, this table holds only the in-frame rearrangements with V and J called that TCRdb kept. Clones are partly lost; checked studies trace under half to an unresolved V gene and leave the rest unexplained. From that table come the V and J calls and clone size; the DNA was used to work out D and trimming. Across this sample there are some 27,000 clones, with around 67% seen only once. The ten top clones hold about 9.4% of the sample.

In its sample, this clone was seen a few times. Its recognized antigen is unknown. Base qualities are not provided; no much larger clone lies one nucleotide away. The ViraFEST assay stimulated PBMC with viral peptide pools and then used TCR sequencing to identify antigen-specific CD4+ T cell clonotypes by expansion. After around 10 days of culture, CD4+ T cells were isolated with the EasySep CD4+ T cell isolation kit. Participants received two doses of either the BNT162b2 or the mRNA-1273 mRNA SARS-CoV-2 vaccine. None of the healthy vaccine recipients had a prior SARS-CoV-2 infection, which was confirmed by nucleocapsid antibody tests that came back negative both before and after vaccination. Each well held fewer than 2.5 million PBMC cultured in IMDM containing about 5.5% human AB serum, approximately 10 IU/ml IL-2 and gentamicin, along with about 9.3 ug/ml peptides. Half of the culture medium was replaced with fresh IL-2-containing medium on days 3 and 7. Unless noted otherwise, every peptide stimulation condition was cultured in triplicate wells. Using Ficoll-Paque Plus gradient centrifugation, PBMC were separated from whole blood and then either used fresh or cryopreserved at -140C. The spike proteins of SARS-CoV-2 and of the common cold coronaviruses HCoV-NL63, HCoV-OC43 and HCoV-229E were spanned by overlapping peptide pools. Genomic DNA was extracted from cultured CD4+ T cells with the QIAamp micro DNA kit.

The sample consisted of CD4+ T cells from PBMCs cultured with HCoV-NL63 spike peptides, taken after COVID-19 vaccination. According to the study, the label for this sample's cell subset or site signals: HCoV-NL63 spike overlapping peptide pool stimulation. The source of this sequence is a human donor who received a COVID-19 vaccine.

The DNA sequence follows: TGTGCCTGGGGGCCATTTTCGAGCTCTGGAAACACCATATATTTT. Its translation reads: CAWGPFSSSGNTIYF. The chain is made from TRBV30 and TRBJ1-3; the D gene assignment is ambiguous. The germline V gene (reference sequence) gives CDR1 as GTSNPN and CDR2 as SVGIG. The CDR3, from cysteine to phenylalanine, totals 15 residues. Just CDR3 DNA is preserved here, 45 bases in frame from base 1. The trim is 5 bases for V and 0 bases for J, with a gap of 14 bases between the germline ends.